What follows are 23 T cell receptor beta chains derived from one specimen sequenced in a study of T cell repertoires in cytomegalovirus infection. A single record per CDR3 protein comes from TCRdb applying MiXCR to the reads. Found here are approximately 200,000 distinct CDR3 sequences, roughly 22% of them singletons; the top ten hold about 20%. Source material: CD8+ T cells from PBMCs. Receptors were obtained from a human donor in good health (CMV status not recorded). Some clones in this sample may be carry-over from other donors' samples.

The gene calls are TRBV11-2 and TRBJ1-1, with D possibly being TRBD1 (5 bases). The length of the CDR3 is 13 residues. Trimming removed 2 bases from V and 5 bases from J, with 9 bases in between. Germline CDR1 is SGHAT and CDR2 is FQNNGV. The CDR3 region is CASSLPDRTEAFF. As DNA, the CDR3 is TGTGCCAGCAGCTTACCCGACAGAACTGAAGCTTTCTTT.

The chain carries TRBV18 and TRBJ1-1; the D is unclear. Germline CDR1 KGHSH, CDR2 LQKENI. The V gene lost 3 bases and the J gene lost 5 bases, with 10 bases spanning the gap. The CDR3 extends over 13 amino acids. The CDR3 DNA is TGTGCCAGCTCACCGTTGGCACAGACTGAAGCTTTCTTT. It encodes CASSPLAQTEAFF. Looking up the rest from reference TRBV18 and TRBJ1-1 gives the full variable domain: NAGVMQNPRHLVRRRGQEARLRCSPMKGHSHVYWYRQLPEEGLKFMVYLQKENIIDESGMPKERFSAEFPKEGPSILRIQQVVRGDSAAYFCASSPLAQTEAFFGQGTRLTVV.

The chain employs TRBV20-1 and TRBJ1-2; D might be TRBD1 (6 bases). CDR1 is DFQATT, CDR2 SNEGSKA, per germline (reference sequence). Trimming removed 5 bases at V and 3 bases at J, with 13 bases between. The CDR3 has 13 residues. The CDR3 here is CSALRQDYYGYTF. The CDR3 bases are TGCAGTGCTCTACGACAGGACTACTATGGCTACACCTTC.

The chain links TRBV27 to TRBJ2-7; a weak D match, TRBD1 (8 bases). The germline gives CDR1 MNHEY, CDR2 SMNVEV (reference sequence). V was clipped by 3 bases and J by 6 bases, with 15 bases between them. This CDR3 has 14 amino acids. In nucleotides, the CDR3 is TGTGCCAGCAGTTTTTTGGACAGGGAGGGCGAGCAGTACTTC. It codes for CASSFLDREGEQYF.

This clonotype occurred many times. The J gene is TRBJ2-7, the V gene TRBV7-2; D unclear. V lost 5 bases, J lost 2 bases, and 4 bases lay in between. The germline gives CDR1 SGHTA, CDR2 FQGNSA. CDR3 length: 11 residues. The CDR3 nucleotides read TGTGCCAGCAGCCAAGCCTACGAGCAGTACTTC. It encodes CASSQAYEQYF. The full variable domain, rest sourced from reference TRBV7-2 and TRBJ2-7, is GAGVSQSPSNKVTEKGKDVELRCDPISGHTALYWYRQSLGQGLEFLIYFQGNSAPDKSGLPSDRFSAERTGGSVSTLTIQRTQQEDSAVYLCASSQAYEQYFGPGTRLTVT.

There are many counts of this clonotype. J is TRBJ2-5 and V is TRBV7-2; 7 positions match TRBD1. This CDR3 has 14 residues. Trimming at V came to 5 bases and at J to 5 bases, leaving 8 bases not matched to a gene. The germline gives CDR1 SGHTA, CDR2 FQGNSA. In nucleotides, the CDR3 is TGTGCCAGCAGCCCTACAGGGGAGTGGGAGACCCAGTACTTC. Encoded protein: CASSPTGEWETQYF.

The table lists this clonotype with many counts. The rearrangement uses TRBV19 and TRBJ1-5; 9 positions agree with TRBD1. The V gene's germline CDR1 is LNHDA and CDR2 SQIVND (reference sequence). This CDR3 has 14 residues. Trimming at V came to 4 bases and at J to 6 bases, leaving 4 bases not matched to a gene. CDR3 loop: CASSSGTGFQPQHF. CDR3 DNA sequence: TGTGCCAGTAGTAGCGGGACAGGGTTTCAGCCCCAGCATTTT.

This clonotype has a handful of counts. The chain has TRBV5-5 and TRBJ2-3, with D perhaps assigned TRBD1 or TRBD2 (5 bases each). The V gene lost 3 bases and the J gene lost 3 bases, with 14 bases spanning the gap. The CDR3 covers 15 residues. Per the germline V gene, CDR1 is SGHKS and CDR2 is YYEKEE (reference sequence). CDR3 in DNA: TGTGCCAGCAGCTGGGTAAACGGGGCGACAGATACGCAGTATTTT. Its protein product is CASSWVNGATDTQYF. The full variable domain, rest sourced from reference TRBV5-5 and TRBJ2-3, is DAGVTQSPTHLIKTRGQQVTLRCSPISGHKSVSWYQQVLGQGPQFIFQYYEKEERGRGNFPDRFSARQFPNYSSELNVNALLLGDSALYLCASSWVNGATDTQYFGPGTRLTVL.

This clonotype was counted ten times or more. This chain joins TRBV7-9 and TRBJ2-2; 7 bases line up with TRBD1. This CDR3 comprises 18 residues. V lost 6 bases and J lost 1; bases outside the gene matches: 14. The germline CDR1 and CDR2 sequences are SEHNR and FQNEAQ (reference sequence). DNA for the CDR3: TGTGCCAGCAGGTCGTCCCCCGACAGGGTTTGGAACACCGGGGAGCTGTTTTTT. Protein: CASRSSPDRVWNTGELFF.

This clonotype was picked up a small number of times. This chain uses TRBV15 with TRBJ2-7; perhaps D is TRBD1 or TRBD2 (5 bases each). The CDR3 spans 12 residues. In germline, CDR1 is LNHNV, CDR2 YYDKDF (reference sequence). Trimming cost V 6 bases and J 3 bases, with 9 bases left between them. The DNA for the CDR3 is TGTGCCACCAGGAGGGACGGCTACGAGCAGTACTTC. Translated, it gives CATRRDGYEQYF.

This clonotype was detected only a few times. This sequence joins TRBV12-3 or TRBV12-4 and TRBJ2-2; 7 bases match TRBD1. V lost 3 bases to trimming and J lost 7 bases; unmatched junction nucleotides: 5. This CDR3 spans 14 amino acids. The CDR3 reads CASSFEGAGGELFF. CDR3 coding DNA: TGTGCCAGCAGTTTCGAGGGGGCAGGCGGGGAGCTGTTTTTT.

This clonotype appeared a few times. The CDR3 reads CASRFSGTSGGSSAKNIQYF. The CDR3 region has the DNA TGTGCCAGCAGATTCTCCGGGACTAGCGGGGGGTCTTCAGCCAAAAACATTCAGTACTTC. J is TRBJ2-4 and V is TRBV27; 15 nucleotides align to TRBD2. This CDR3 comprises 20 residues. Losses at the gene ends were 6 bases for V and 0 bases for J; bases not matched to a gene: 12. Germline lookup yields CDR1 MNHEY and CDR2 SMNVEV (reference sequence).

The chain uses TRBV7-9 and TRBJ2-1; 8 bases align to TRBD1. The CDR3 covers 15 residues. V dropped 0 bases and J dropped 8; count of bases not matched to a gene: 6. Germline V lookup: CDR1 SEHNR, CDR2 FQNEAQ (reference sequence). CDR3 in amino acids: CASSLAQGVKYEQFF. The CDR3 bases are TGTGCCAGCAGCTTAGCACAGGGGGTTAAGTATGAGCAGTTCTTC.

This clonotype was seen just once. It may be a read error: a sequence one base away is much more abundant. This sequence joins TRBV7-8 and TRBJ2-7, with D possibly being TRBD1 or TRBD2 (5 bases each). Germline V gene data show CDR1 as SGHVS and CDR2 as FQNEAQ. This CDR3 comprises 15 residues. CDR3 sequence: CAGSLVGRDVNEQYF. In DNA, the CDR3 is TGTGCCGGCAGCTTAGTAGGAAGGGACGTGAACGAGCAGTACTTC.

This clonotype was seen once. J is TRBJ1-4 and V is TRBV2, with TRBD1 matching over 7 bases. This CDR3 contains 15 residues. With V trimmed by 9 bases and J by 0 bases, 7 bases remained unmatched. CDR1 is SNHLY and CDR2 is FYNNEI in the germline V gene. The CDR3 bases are TGTGCCAGGCAGGGGACAGCCGCAACTAATGAAAAACTGTTTTTT. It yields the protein CARQGTAATNEKLFF.

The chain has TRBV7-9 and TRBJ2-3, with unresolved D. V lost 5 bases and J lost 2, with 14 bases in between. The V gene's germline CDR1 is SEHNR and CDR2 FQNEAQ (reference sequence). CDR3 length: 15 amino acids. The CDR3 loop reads CASSPLISNTDTQYF. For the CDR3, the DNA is TGTGCCAGCAGCCCCCTGATTTCGAACACAGATACGCAGTATTTT.

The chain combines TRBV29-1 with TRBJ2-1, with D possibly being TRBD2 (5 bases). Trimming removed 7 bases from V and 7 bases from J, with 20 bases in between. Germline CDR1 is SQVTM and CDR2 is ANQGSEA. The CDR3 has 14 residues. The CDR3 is CSAARGKALNEQFF. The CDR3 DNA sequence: TGCAGCGCCGCGAGAGGGAAAGCCCTTAATGAGCAGTTCTTC.

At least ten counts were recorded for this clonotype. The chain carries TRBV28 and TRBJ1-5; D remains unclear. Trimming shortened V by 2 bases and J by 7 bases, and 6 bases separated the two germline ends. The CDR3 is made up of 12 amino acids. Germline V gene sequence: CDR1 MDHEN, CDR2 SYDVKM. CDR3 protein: CASSLGRQPQHF. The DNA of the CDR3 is TGTGCCAGCAGTTTAGGTAGACAGCCCCAGCATTTT.

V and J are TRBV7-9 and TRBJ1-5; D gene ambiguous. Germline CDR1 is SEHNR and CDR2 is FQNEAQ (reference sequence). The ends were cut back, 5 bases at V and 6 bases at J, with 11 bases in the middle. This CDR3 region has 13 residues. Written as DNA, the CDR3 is TGTGCCAGCAGCGAAACAGCGGGTCAGCCCCAGCATTTT. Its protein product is CASSETAGQPQHF.

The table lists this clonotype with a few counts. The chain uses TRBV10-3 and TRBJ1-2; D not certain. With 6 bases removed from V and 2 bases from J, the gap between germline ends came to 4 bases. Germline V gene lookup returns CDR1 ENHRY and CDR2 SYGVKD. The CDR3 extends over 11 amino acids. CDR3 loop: CAISENYGYTF. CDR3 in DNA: TGTGCCATCAGCGAGAACTATGGCTACACCTTC.

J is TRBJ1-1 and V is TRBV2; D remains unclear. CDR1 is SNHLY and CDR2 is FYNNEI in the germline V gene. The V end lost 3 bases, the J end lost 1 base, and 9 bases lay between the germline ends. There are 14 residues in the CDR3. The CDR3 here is CASSEPGSNTEAFF. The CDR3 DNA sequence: TGTGCCAGCAGTGAGCCGGGGTCGAACACTGAAGCTTTCTTT. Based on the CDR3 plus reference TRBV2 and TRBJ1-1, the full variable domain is EPEVTQTPSHQVTQMGQEVILRCVPISNHLYFYWYRQILGQKVEFLVSFYNNEISEKSEIFDDQFSVERPDGSNFTLKIRSTKLEDSAMYFCASSEPGSNTEAFFGQGTRLTVV.

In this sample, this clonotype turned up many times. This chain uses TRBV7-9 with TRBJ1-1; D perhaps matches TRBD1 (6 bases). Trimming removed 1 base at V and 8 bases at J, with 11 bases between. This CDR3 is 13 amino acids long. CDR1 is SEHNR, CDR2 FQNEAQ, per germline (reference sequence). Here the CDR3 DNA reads TGTGCCAGCAGCTTAGTAGTTGACAGGGAAGCTTTCTTT. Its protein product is CASSLVVDREAFF.

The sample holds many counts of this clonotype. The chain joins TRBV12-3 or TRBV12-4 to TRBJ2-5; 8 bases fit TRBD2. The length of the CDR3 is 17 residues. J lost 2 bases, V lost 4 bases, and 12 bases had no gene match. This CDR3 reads CASSSNVIGGVQETQYF. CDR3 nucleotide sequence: TGTGCCAGCAGTTCCAACGTGATCGGGGGGGTTCAAGAGACCCAGTACTTC.